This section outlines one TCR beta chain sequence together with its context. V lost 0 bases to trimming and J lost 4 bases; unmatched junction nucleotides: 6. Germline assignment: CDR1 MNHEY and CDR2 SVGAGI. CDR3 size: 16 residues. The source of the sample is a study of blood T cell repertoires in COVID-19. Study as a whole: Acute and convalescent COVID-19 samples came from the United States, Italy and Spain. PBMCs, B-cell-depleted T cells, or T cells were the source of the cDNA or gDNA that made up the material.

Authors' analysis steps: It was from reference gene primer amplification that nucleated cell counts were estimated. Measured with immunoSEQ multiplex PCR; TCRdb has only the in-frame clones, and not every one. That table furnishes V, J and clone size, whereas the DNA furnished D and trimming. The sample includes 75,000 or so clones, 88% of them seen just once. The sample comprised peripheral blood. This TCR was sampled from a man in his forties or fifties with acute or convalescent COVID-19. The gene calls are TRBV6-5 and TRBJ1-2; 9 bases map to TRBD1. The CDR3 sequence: CASSYSSGTGLYGYTF. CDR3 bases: TGTGCCAGCAGTTACTCGAGTGGGACAGGGCTCTATGGCTACACCTTC.